This T cell receptor (beta chain) is from a study of blood T cell repertoires in COVID-19 (TCRdb year 2020). As for the study more broadly: Samples from collaborators originated in the United States, Italy and Spain and spanned both the acute and convalescent phases of COVID-19. A de-identified subject ID, COVID-19 status, age in years and sex were almost always included in the sample metadata. Subjects who had been exposed to COVID-19, were actively infected with it, or had recovered from it provided the deeply sampled blood TCRbeta repertoires that made up the dataset. The prospective study material was composed of cDNA or gDNA derived from T cells, B-cell-depleted T cells, or PBMCs. Where HLA class I and class II types were available, the types were taken from metadata supplied by the sample provider, not from assay-based typing. The samples were drawn from the first 160 participants of the ongoing ImmuneRACE study and from some 1,300 subjects provided by 6 global collaborators. The repertoires were made available in a free public database intended to serve as a resource for research on the immune response to SARS-CoV-2.

The CDR3 sequence holds 12 residues, the cysteine and phenylalanine included. CDR3 DNA is the only sequence kept; it has 36 bases, read in frame from the first base. V is clipped by 2 bases and J by 4 bases, and the sequence between their germline boundaries is 6 bases long. CDR1 MNHNS and CDR2 SASEGT are derived from the germline V gene. On this clone itself: The antigen it recognizes is unknown. Base quality data are lacking; no much larger clone is found one base away.

The immunoSEQ Assay, a bias-controlled multiplex PCR, was used to amplify TCRbeta CDR3 regions from genomic DNA. From the authors' description of their analysis: Nucleated cell counts per sample were estimated from amplification of reference gene primers within the assay. To quantify the absolute abundance of each unique TCRbeta CDR3 rearrangement, sequence reads were collapsed and filtered. For each sample, productive Simpson clonality was calculated as the square root of Simpson's diversity index over productive rearrangements. Sourced from immuneACCESS, this table was stored by TCRdb with only in-frame sequences that have V and J called. A share of the clones is absent; for the studies checked, an unresolved V gene accounts for under half, and the remainder has no known explanation. V and J calls and clone size are given by that table; D and trimming were obtained from the DNA. The table for this sample lists tens of thousands of clones; approximately 84% of them were counted only once. The ten largest clones take up roughly 15% of the sample.

The research as a whole found: The amount of clinical and demographic metadata varied by source and participant and was provided uncurated.

The collaborating institutions used their own protocols to collect whole blood in K2EDTA tubes. Collaborator samples were shipped for TCRbeta analysis as frozen whole blood, isolated PBMCs, or DNA extracted from either sample type. The V gene is TRBV6-1 and the J gene is TRBJ2-7; a confident D gene designation cannot be given. This clonotype was sampled from a human donor with active COVID-19. The donor label of this sample is uncertain. The sequenced material came from peripheral blood. The DNA sequence is as follows: TGTGCCAGCAGTGAACTATCATACGAGCAGTACTTC. Translated, it reads CASSELSYEQYF.